The 5 T cell receptor beta chains given below trace back to one sample, sequenced in a study of response to subunit inactivated influenza vaccine. TCRdb passed the RT-PCR reads through MiXCR, listing each CDR3 protein once. This sample yields roughly 500,000 distinct CDR3 sequences, of which around 25% are seen a single time; 2.5% to 3% belongs to the top ten. These data were likewise used in another study, on T cells expressing NK-cell markers. Per that paper: A 5'RACE template switching approach incorporating UMIs was used to make TCR beta cDNA.

Sequenced here: CD4+ T cells sorted from PBMCs, sampled about 13 days after vaccination. All receptors come from a man aged 50 to 60 who received an inactivated influenza vaccine.

The rearrangement uses TRBV29-1 and TRBJ2-4; TRBD2 matches at 14 bases. The CDR3 spans 15 residues. Germline trimming cut 5 bases from V and 9 bases from J; bases unmatched to any gene: 9. Germline V gene lookup returns CDR1 SQVTM and CDR2 ANQGSEA. The CDR3, as DNA: TGCAGCGTTCGCGGGACTAGCGGGAGTCGGGGCATTCAGTACTTC. Amino acids: CSVRGTSGSRGIQYF.

The CDR3 protein is CASSEVSGNHYNEQFF. The CDR3 DNA follows: TGTGCCAGCAGTGAAGTTTCAGGGAACCACTACAATGAGCAGTTCTTC. V gene TRBV6-1 combines with J gene TRBJ2-1; D is possibly TRBD1 (5 bases). Trimming removed 1 base from V and 3 bases from J, with 13 bases in between. The CDR3 is made up of 16 amino acids. The germline V gene has CDR1 MNHNS and CDR2 SASEGT.

The gene calls are TRBV12-3 or TRBV12-4 and TRBJ1-2, with D uncertain. The V gene lost 5 bases and the J gene lost 0 bases, with 13 bases spanning the gap. The CDR3 contains 15 residues. The CDR3 bases are TGTGCCAGCAGTGTAGGCGGCAAAGCTAACTATGGCTACACCTTC. Encoded protein: CASSVGGKANYGYTF.

The chain carries TRBV7-2 and TRBJ1-2; TRBD1 aligns across 8 bases. The CDR3 covers 18 residues. With 3 bases clipped from V and 2 bases from J, the junction kept 14 bases outside the gene matches. Germline V lookup: CDR1 SGHTA, CDR2 FQGNSA. CDR3 coding DNA: TGTGCCAGCAGCTTCTTCTTGTCGGGACAGGAGAAAAACTATGGCTACACCTTC. Amino acids: CASSFFLSGQEKNYGYTF. The entire variable domain, with the rest obtained from reference TRBV7-2 and TRBJ1-2, is as follows: GAGVSQSPSNKVTEKGKDVELRCDPISGHTALYWYRQSLGQGLEFLIYFQGNSAPDKSGLPSDRFSAERTGGSVSTLTIQRTQQEDSAVYLCASSFFLSGQEKNYGYTFGSGTRLTVV.

This clonotype has a handful of counts. The chain links TRBV4-3 to TRBJ2-5, with TRBD2 as a possible D gene (5 bases). Trimming took off 6 bases at V and 2 bases at J, with 16 bases between the two ends. CDR1 LGHNA and CDR2 YSLEER come from the germline V gene. The CDR3 length is 15 residues. The CDR3 is CASRLMDLPQETQYF. As DNA, the CDR3 is TGCGCCAGCAGACTCATGGACTTGCCACAAGAGACCCAGTACTTC.